This TCR beta chain was documented in a study of CD8 T cells in ankylosing spondylitis. The study, taken as a whole, reports: From matched ankylosing spondylitis synovial fluid, disease-linked clones were reportedly recovered at significantly enriched levels. The study identified a TCR beta motif of fewer than 10 highly homologous variants that appeared characteristic of ankylosing spondylitis blood. Certain motif variants had earlier been reported in reactive arthritis synovial fluid and blood.

With molecular barcodes, quantitative 5'-RACE was used to make the TCR beta libraries. TCRdb re-analysed the 5' RACE reads in MiXCR, keeping a single row per CDR3 protein. The sample has 150,000 to 200,000 distinct CDR3 sequences; 11% are singletons. CDR1 KGHDR and CDR2 SFDVKD come from the germline V gene. CDR3 length: 17 amino acids. V lost 4 bases, J lost 5 bases, and 10 bases stayed unmatched. In this sample, this clonotype turned up a few times. The antigen remains undetermined. The V gene is TRBV24-1, the J gene TRBJ2-3, with 11 bases lining up with TRBD2. Source material: blood, either unsorted or a sorted T cell fraction (not recorded which). The sequence came from a male donor with ankylosing spondylitis or in good health (not recorded which). The CDR3 DNA follows: TGTGCCACCAGTGACCAACTAGCGGGGGTGTCGGGAGATACGCAGTATTTT. Protein product: CATSDQLAGVSGDTQYF.